This is a list of T cell receptor beta chains from one sample in a study of patients and donors after allogeneic stem cell transplantation. Using its own MiXCR run on the RT-PCR reads, TCRdb lists one record per CDR3 protein. The table lists 900,000 to 1,000,000 distinct CDR3 sequences, about 20% of them singletons, with 6% in the top ten. The source material was blood, either unsorted or a sorted T cell fraction (not recorded which). The receptor source for this set is a human donor who was either an allogeneic HSCT recipient or a stem cell or donor lymphocyte infusion donor (not recorded which). It is not recorded whose cells these are; they may come from a transplant donor. Both conserved end residues are part of each CDR3. The D gene is left open where the match is weak. Some rows mark clone size as missing; the rest say once, few, many or name a class of expanded clone.

>TRBV13|TRBJ2-7|-|-
TGTGCCAGCAGCTTAAAGGGGGTCTACGAGCAGTACTTC
CASSLKGVYEQYF
>TRBV29-1|TRBJ1-1|TRBD1|-
TGCAGCGTGATGGGGCAGGGGGACACTGAAGCTTTCTTT
CSVMGQGDTEAFF
>TRBV5-4|TRBJ1-1|-|-
TGTGCCAGCAGCTTCCTAGGTTCTGAAGCTTTCTTT
CASSFLGSEAFF
>TRBV21-1|TRBJ1-2|-|-
TGTGCCAGCAGCAAAGAATTTGGGACAGGGTACTTAGCGGATGGCTACACCTTC
CASSKEFGTGYLADGYTF
>TRBV7-2|TRBJ2-3|-|-
TGTGCCAGCAGCTTTCAGGGCAGGGGCACAGATACGCAGTATTTT
CASSFQGRGTDTQYF
>TRBV30|TRBJ2-1|-|few
TGTGCCTGGAGGCCTACTGACGATGAGCAGTTCTTC
CAWRPTDDEQFF
>TRBV5-1|TRBJ1-1|-|many
TGTGCCAGCAGCTTAGCCGGGGCTGGCACTGAAGCTTTCTTT
CASSLAGAGTEAFF
>TRBV6-5|TRBJ2-1|TRBD2|few
TGTGCCAGCAGTTACTCTGCTAGCGGGGGGTGGAATGAGCAGTTCTTC
CASSYSASGGWNEQFF
>TRBV15|TRBJ2-3|-|-
TGTGCCACCAGCAGGAACTGGGACCGCGGCACAGATACGCAGTATTTT
CATSRNWDRGTDTQYF
>TRBV25-1|TRBJ1-1|-|few
TGTGCCAGCAGTGAAGGGCAGCTTTCCTCTGGGACTGAAGCTTTCTTT
CASSEGQLSSGTEAFF
>TRBV20-1|TRBJ1-2|TRBD1|few
TGCAGTGCTTCAAGGACAGGGAAGGACGGCTACACCTTC
CSASRTGKDGYTF
>TRBV9|TRBJ1-4|TRBD1|few
TGTGCCAGCAGCCTCAGGACAGGTTCTAATGAAAAACTGTTTTTT
CASSLRTGSNEKLFF
>TRBV5-1|TRBJ2-5|TRBD1|few
TGCGCCAGCAGCCTGGACAGGGCGGAAGAGACCCAGTACTTC
CASSLDRAEETQYF
>TRBV4-2|TRBJ1-1|-|many
TGTGCCAGCAGGGATGAGGGGAGCGCTGAAGCTTTCTTT
CASRDEGSAEAFF
>TRBV7-9|TRBJ1-1|TRBD1|-
TGTGCCAGCAGCTCCGACAGGGGTTTATCGGAAGCTTTCTTT
CASSSDRGLSEAFF
>TRBV7-2|TRBJ2-3|TRBD1|many
TGTGCCAGCAGCACAGGGGACACAGATACGCAGTATTTT
CASSTGDTDTQYF
>TRBV15|TRBJ2-5|-|-
TGTGCCACCAGTCCGGACGGGAGAGTCCCCGAGACCCAGTACTTC
CATSPDGRVPETQYF
>TRBV20-1|TRBJ2-7|TRBD1|many
TGCAGTGCTAGAGCCGGGACAGGGTCTTCCTACGAGCAGTACTTC
CSARAGTGSSYEQYF
>TRBV5-1|TRBJ2-1|-|few
TGCGCCAGCGGCGGACGGTCAGGAGACAATGAGCAGTTCTTC
CASGGRSGDNEQFF
>TRBV6-2/TRBV6-3|TRBJ2-3|-|-
TGTGCCAGCATTGACCCACCTGGGGATACGCAGTATTTT
CASIDPPGDTQYF
>TRBV2|TRBJ1-2|TRBD1|-
TGTGCCAGCAGTGCAGAGACAGGGGCGTTCGGCTACACCTTC
CASSAETGAFGYTF
>TRBV6-2/TRBV6-3|TRBJ2-1|TRBD1|-
TGTGCCAGCAGCAACAGGGGGCTGGGGGCCAACGTAGTGAATGAGCAGTTCTTC
CASSNRGLGANVVNEQFF
>TRBV20-1|TRBJ2-7|-|-
TGCAGTGCTAGAATTGGGGGGATTATAAAGCAGTACTTC
CSARIGGIIKQYF
>TRBV6-1|TRBJ1-2|TRBD1|few
TGTGCCAGCAGCCGATCCGACAGGGCTGATAAGAGTGGCTACACCTTC
CASSRSDRADKSGYTF
>TRBV21-1|TRBJ2-3|-|-
TGTGCCAGCAGCAACTCCCTGACCCCCCGCGCGGGGAGCACAGATACGCAGTATTTT
CASSNSLTPRAGSTDTQYF
>TRBV29-1|TRBJ1-2|-|-
TGCAGCGCCGCTCGGACGGGGGGGTATGGCTACACCTTC
CSAARTGGYGYTF
>TRBV4-2|TRBJ1-2|-|few
TGTGCCAGCAGCCAAGACGGGTCCGGGACGGATGCTAACTATGGCTACACCTTC
CASSQDGSGTDANYGYTF
>TRBV7-7|TRBJ1-5|-|few
TGTGCCAGCAGCTTAGATGGGGACTGTTATAGCAATCAGCCCCAGCATTTT
CASSLDGDCYSNQPQHF
>TRBV6-1|TRBJ1-2|TRBD1|few
TGTGCCAGCAACCTTTACCCGGACAGGGAAGACGGCTACACCTTC
CASNLYPDREDGYTF
>TRBV7-2|TRBJ1-1|-|few
TGTGCCAGCAGCTTAGGGGGGGGATCGAGGGTGACTGAAGCTTTCTTT
CASSLGGGSRVTEAFF
>TRBV29-1|TRBJ2-5|-|few
TGCAGCGTTGTCGGGCAGAACCAAGAGACCCAGTACTTC
CSVVGQNQETQYF
>TRBV10-3|TRBJ1-6|TRBD1|-
TGTGCCATCAGTTTCTCAGGGGGTCGGGATTCACCCCTCCACTTT
CAISFSGGRDSPLHF
>TRBV19|TRBJ1-3|-|-
TGTGCCAGTACCGACGCCTTCTCTGGAAACACCATATATTTT
CASTDAFSGNTIYF